The 15 T cell receptor beta chains presented below share a single source sample, sequenced in a study of blood T cells in healthy people across ages. Using a J-beta primer mix together with a sample-barcoded 5' primer, a second PCR was run for about 6 to 11 cycles. TCRdb independently ran MiXCR on the 5' RACE reads; one entry per CDR3 protein. The table records around 900,000 distinct CDR3 sequences, more than 25% of them present only once. Sequencing was carried out using blood. These receptors were taken from a woman older than 75 in good health.

This clonotype was seen a few times. This sequence joins TRBV10-3 and TRBJ2-5; the match to TRBD2 covers 11 bases. The germline CDR1 and CDR2 sequences are ENHRY and SYGVKD. There are 16 residues in the CDR3. V lost 2 bases to trimming and J lost 1 base; unmatched junction nucleotides: 3. CDR3 loop: CAISEHTSGGQETQYF. CDR3 nucleotides: TGTGCCATCAGTGAGCATACTAGCGGGGGCCAAGAGACCCAGTACTTC.

The CDR3 region is CASTWGASTDTQYF. CDR3 in DNA: TGTGCCAGCACCTGGGGGGCAAGCACAGATACGCAGTATTTT. The chain combines TRBV14 with TRBJ2-3; D is possibly TRBD1 or TRBD2 (6 bases each). Germline CDR1 SGHDN, CDR2 FVKESK. The CDR3 contains 14 residues. V lost 7 bases to trimming and J lost 0 bases, with 11 bases between them.

This clonotype was detected ten times or more. The chain is built from TRBV29-1 and TRBJ2-1; D is tentatively TRBD1 or TRBD2 (6 bases each). V was pared by 1 base and J by 4 bases, with 14 bases between. CDR1 is SQVTM, CDR2 ANQGSEA, per germline. The length of the CDR3 is 15 residues. CDR3 sequence reads: CSVEGTGARYNEQFF. CDR3 DNA: TGCAGCGTTGAAGGCACGGGGGCGCGTTACAATGAGCAGTTCTTC.

The rearrangement joins TRBV9 to TRBJ1-2; D remains unclear. The V gene's germline CDR1 is SGDLS and CDR2 YYNGEE. The CDR3 consists of 13 residues. V was shortened by 0 bases and J by 5 bases, with 8 bases between the two germline ends. The CDR3 DNA follows: TGTGCCAGCAGCGTAGTAGGCGGTTATGGCTACACCTTC. Translation gives CASSVVGGYGYTF. The full variable domain, its missing parts supplied by reference TRBV9 and TRBJ1-2, is DSGVTQTPKHLITATGQRVTLRCSPRSGDLSVYWYQQSLDQGLQFLIQYYNGEERAKGNILERFSAQQFPDLHSELNLSSLELGDSALYFCASSVVGGYGYTFGSGTRLTVV.

There are a few counts of this clonotype. This sequence may be a read error, since a much larger clone differs from it by one base. The chain joins TRBV7-9 to TRBJ2-1, with 10 bases identical to TRBD2. Germline CDR1 reads SEHNR; CDR2 reads FQNEAQ (reference sequence). This CDR3 is 19 amino acids long. Trimming removed 4 bases from V and 13 bases from J; junction bases left unmatched: 25. DNA for the CDR3: TGTGCCAGCAGCTCTGAGGGGGGACTAGCGAACCCAAGATGGGAGACCCAGTTCTTC. This sequence encodes CASSSEGGLANPRWETQFF.

This clonotype was seen only a few times. The chain combines TRBV4-1 with TRBJ2-1, with unresolved D. Near its end, the DNA agrees better with TRBJ2-7, so the J call may be wrong. From germline, CDR1 is MGHRA and CDR2 YSYEKL. There are 15 residues in the CDR3. DNA of the CDR3: TGCGCCAGCAGCCAAGAAATAGTGTTTAACAATGAGCAGTACTTC. This codes for CASSQEIVFNNEQYF.

J is TRBJ2-7 and V is TRBV12-3 or TRBV12-4; 7 nucleotides align to TRBD2. CDR3 length: 13 amino acids. The V and J ends lost 3 bases and 3 bases, in that order; junction bases with no gene match: 2. CDR3 protein: CASSLGGFYEQYF. Here the CDR3 DNA reads TGTGCCAGCAGTTTGGGGGGGTTCTACGAGCAGTACTTC.

The chain is built from TRBV7-6 and TRBJ1-2, with 7 bases aligning to TRBD1. V was pared by 1 base and J by 8 bases, with 7 bases of the junction left unmatched. Germline V gene lookup returns CDR1 SGHVS and CDR2 FNYEAQ. This CDR3 is built from 14 residues. CDR3: CASSLGGTAEGYTF. CDR3 bases: TGTGCCAGCAGCTTAGGCGGGACAGCTGAAGGCTACACCTTC.

This clonotype was recorded at least ten times. The gene calls are TRBV7-9 and TRBJ1-4; D not resolved. The CDR3 runs to 15 residues. Germline V lookup: CDR1 SEHNR, CDR2 FQNEAQ (reference sequence). Trimming shortened V by 0 bases and J by 5 bases, and 10 bases separated the two germline ends. The CDR3 coding sequence is TGTGCCAGCAGCTTAGCGGGCAGTATAAATGAAAAACTGTTTTTT. This sequence encodes CASSLAGSINEKLFF. The variable domain in full, with the rest retrieved from reference TRBV7-9 and TRBJ1-4, is DTGVSQNPRHKITKRGQNVTFRCDPISEHNRLYWYRQTLGQGPEFLTYFQNEAQLEKSRLLSDRFSAERPKGSFSTLEIQRTEQGDSAMYLCASSLAGSINEKLFFGSGTQLSVL.

A note on this clonotype: This could be a read error, since a much larger clone is one nucleotide away. The genes are TRBV7-9 and TRBJ2-6, with D perhaps TRBD2 (6 bases). The CDR3 consists of 14 residues. Between the trimmed V and J ends, which lost 8 bases and 4 bases, there was a span of 12 bases. Germline CDR1 is SEHNR and CDR2 is FQNEAQ (reference sequence). In DNA, the CDR3 is TGTGCCAGCCTAGGGACTCGCGGGGCCAACGTCCTGACTTTC. Translation: CASLGTRGANVLTF.

This clonotype has just a few counts. The CDR3 reads CASRGQYEQFF. The CDR3, as DNA: TGTGCATCGAGAGGACAATATGAGCAGTTCTTC. This rearrangement joins TRBV19 to TRBJ2-1; TRBD1 might be the D (5 bases). CDR3 size: 11 residues. Germline V gene lookup returns CDR1 LNHDA and CDR2 SQIVND (reference sequence). Based on the CDR3 plus reference TRBV19 and TRBJ2-1, the full variable domain is DGGITQSPKYLFRKEGQNVTLSCEQNLNHDAMYWYRQDPGQGLRLIYYSQIVNDFQKGDIAEGYSVSREKKESFPLTVTSAQKNPTAFYLCASRGQYEQFFGPGTRLTVL.

Concerning this clonotype itself: The conserved phenylalanine or tryptophan normally closing the CDR3 is absent here, so this likely arose from a read error. The chain has TRBV12-3 or TRBV12-4 and TRBJ1-5; unclear D gene. This CDR3 is 14 amino acids long. The CDR3 DNA reads TGTGCCAGCAGTCAGGCTTATAGCAATCGGCCCCAGCATGTT. As protein: CASSQAYSNRPQHV.

The V gene is TRBV7-2, the J gene TRBJ1-5; 7 nucleotides line up with TRBD1. In germline, CDR1 is SGHTA, CDR2 FQGNSA. The CDR3 is 13 residues long. Losses at the gene ends were 3 bases for V and 7 bases for J; bases not matched to a gene: 3. For the CDR3, the DNA is TGTGCCAGCAGCTTGACAGGGAAGCAGCCCCAGCATTTT. As protein: CASSLTGKQPQHF.

This clonotype was counted many times. The CDR3 loop is CASSGRTSGEVGETQYF. CDR3 nucleotide sequence: TGTGCCAGCAGCGGTAGGACTAGCGGGGAAGTAGGGGAGACCCAGTACTTC. This chain links TRBV11-2 with TRBJ2-5; 12 bases match TRBD2. The CDR3 has 17 residues. The germline V gene encodes CDR1 SGHAT and CDR2 FQNNGV. J lost 5 bases, V lost 5 bases, and 12 bases had no gene match.

A remark on this clonotype: A read error may explain this, as a much larger clone is one base away. The V call is TRBV3-1, the J call TRBJ2-7; 13 bases align to TRBD2. This CDR3 is built from 15 residues. Germline loops: CDR1 LGHDT, CDR2 YNNKEL (reference sequence). CDR3 DNA sequence: TGTGCCAACAGCCACGGGACTAGCGGGACCTACGAGCAGTACTTC. As protein: CANSHGTSGTYEQYF.